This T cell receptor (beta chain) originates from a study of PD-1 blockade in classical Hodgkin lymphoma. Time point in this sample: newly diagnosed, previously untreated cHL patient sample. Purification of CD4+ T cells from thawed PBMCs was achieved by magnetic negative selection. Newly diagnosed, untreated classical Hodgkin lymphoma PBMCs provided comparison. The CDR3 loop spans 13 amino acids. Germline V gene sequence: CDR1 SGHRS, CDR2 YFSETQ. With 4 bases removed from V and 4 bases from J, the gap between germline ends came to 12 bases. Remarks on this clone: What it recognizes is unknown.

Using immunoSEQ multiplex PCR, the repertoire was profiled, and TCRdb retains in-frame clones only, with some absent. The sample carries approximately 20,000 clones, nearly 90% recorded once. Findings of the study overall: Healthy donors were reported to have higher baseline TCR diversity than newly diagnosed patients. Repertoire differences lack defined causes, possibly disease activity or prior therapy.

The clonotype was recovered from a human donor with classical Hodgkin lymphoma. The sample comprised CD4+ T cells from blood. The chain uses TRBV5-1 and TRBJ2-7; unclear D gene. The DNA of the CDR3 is TGCGCCAGCAGCCACTTGGGTAGTTACGAGCAGTACTTC. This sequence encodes CASSHLGSYEQYF.